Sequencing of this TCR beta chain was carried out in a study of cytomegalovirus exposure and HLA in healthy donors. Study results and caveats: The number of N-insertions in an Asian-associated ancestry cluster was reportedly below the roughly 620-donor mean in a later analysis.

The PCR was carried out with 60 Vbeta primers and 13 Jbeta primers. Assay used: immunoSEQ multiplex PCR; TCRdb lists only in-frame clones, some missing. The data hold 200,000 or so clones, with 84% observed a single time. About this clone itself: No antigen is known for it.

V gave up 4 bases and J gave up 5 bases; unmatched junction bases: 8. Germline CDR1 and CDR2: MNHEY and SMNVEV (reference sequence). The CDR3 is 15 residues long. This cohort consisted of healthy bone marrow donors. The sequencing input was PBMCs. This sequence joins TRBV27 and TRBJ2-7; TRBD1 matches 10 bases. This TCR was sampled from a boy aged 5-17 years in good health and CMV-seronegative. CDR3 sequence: CASSYSGTGANEQYF. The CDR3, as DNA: TGTGCCAGCAGTTACTCCGGGACAGGGGCCAACGAGCAGTACTTC.